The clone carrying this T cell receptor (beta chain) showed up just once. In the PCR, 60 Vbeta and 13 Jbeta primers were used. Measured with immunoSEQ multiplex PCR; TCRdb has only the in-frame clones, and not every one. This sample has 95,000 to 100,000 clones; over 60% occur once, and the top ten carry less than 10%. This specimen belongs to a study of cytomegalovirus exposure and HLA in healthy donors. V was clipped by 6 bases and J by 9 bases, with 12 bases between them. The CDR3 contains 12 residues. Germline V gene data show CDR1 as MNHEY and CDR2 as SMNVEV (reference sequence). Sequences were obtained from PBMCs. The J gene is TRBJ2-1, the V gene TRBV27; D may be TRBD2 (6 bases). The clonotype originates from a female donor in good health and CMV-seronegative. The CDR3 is CASRPRGSEQFF. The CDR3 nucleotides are TGTGCCAGCAGGCCCCGGGGGAGTGAGCAGTTCTTC.